These T cell receptor beta chains were read from a single sample in a study of CD8+CD57+ T cells in acquired aplastic anemia. TCRdb itself ran the reads through MiXCR, one entry per CDR3 protein. The repertoire holds over 150,000 distinct CDR3 sequences, with roughly half as singletons. The sample comprised sorted CD4+, CD8+, or CD8+CD57+ T cells (not recorded which) from PBMCs. All receptors come from a human donor in good health, serving as a control. The CDR3 runs from the conserved cysteine through the conserved F or W. The D gene is left open where the match is weak. Clone sizes are given selectively: once, few, many, or a class where the clone is expanded.

d_gene: NA; v_gene: TRBV25-1; j_gene: TRBJ1-6; abundance: NA; CDR3aa: CASSPGSRVSSYNSPLHF; CDR3nt: TGTGCCAGCAGTCCTGGGTCGAGGGTCAGCTCCTATAATTCACCCCTCCACTTT
d_gene: NA; v_gene: TRBV14; j_gene: TRBJ2-7; abundance: NA; CDR3aa: CASSQDWGGYDF; CDR3nt: TGTGCCAGCAGCCAAGATTGGGGCGGGTACGACTTC
d_gene: TRBD1; v_gene: TRBV2; j_gene: TRBJ1-6; abundance: many; CDR3aa: CASVVTGTGESPLHF; CDR3nt: TGTGCCAGCGTTGTAACCGGGACAGGGGAATCACCCCTCCACTTT
d_gene: TRBD1; v_gene: TRBV4-2; j_gene: TRBJ2-7; abundance: many; CDR3aa: CASSQTGPGQGTYEQYF; CDR3nt: TGTGCCAGCAGCCAAACAGGGCCGGGACAGGGGACCTACGAGCAGTACTTC
d_gene: TRBD1; v_gene: TRBV7-2; j_gene: TRBJ2-7; abundance: NA; CDR3aa: CASSLDDRGNEQYF; CDR3nt: TGTGCCAGCAGCTTAGACGACAGGGGCAACGAGCAGTACTTC
d_gene: NA; v_gene: TRBV5-1; j_gene: TRBJ2-7; abundance: NA; CDR3aa: CASSYPRDPYEQYF; CDR3nt: TGCGCCAGCAGCTACCCCCGGGACCCCTACGAGCAGTACTTC
d_gene: NA; v_gene: TRBV20-1; j_gene: TRBJ2-1; abundance: NA; CDR3aa: CSAKGQLNEQFF; CDR3nt: TGCAGTGCTAAAGGACAGCTCAATGAGCAGTTCTTC
d_gene: NA; v_gene: TRBV5-1; j_gene: TRBJ2-3; abundance: NA; CDR3aa: CASSQHGDTQYF; CDR3nt: TGCGCCAGCAGCCAGCACGGAGATACGCAGTATTTT
d_gene: TRBD1; v_gene: TRBV12-3/TRBV12-4; j_gene: TRBJ1-6; abundance: NA; CDR3aa: CASSLRTGDCNSPLHF; CDR3nt: TGTGCCAGCAGTTTGCGGACAGGGGACTGCAATTCACCCCTCCACTTT
d_gene: TRBD1; v_gene: TRBV19; j_gene: TRBJ2-7; abundance: many; CDR3aa: CASSSDRGTYEQYF; CDR3nt: TGTGCCAGTAGTTCGGACAGGGGGACCTACGAGCAGTACTTC
d_gene: NA; v_gene: TRBV15; j_gene: TRBJ2-6; abundance: NA; CDR3aa: CATSREPQYSGANVLTF; CDR3nt: TGTGCCACCAGCAGAGAGCCCCAGTACTCTGGGGCCAACGTCCTGACTTTC
d_gene: TRBD1; v_gene: TRBV7-2; j_gene: TRBJ2-7; abundance: medium-sized; CDR3aa: CASSLEGQGYEQYF; CDR3nt: TGTGCCAGCAGCTTAGAAGGACAGGGCTACGAGCAGTACTTC
d_gene: TRBD2; v_gene: TRBV3-1; j_gene: TRBJ2-1; abundance: NA; CDR3aa: CASSQDITGGLGEQFF; CDR3nt: TGTGCCAGCAGCCAAGATATAACGGGGGGGCTTGGTGAGCAGTTCTTC
d_gene: NA; v_gene: TRBV15; j_gene: TRBJ1-5; abundance: NA; CDR3aa: CATSGYRDSNQPQHF; CDR3nt: TGTGCCACCAGCGGGTACAGGGATAGCAATCAGCCCCAGCATTTT
d_gene: NA; v_gene: TRBV10-3; j_gene: TRBJ2-2; abundance: NA; CDR3aa: CATSAPPNTRELFF; CDR3nt: TGTGCCACCAGTGCCCCCCCGAACACCAGGGAGCTGTTTTTT
d_gene: NA; v_gene: TRBV7-7; j_gene: TRBJ2-1; abundance: NA; CDR3aa: CASSLGGTDTQFF; CDR3nt: TGTGCTAGCAGCTTAGGGGGGACAGATACGCAGTTCTTC
d_gene: NA; v_gene: TRBV20-1; j_gene: TRBJ2-1; abundance: NA; CDR3aa: CSVYNMGSYNEQFF; CDR3nt: TGCAGTGTTTACAACATGGGCTCCTACAATGAGCAGTTCTTC
d_gene: TRBD1; v_gene: TRBV20-1; j_gene: TRBJ1-2; abundance: NA; CDR3aa: CSVEDRGFSYGYTF; CDR3nt: TGCAGCGTTGAAGACAGGGGATTCAGCTATGGCTACACCTTC
d_gene: TRBD2; v_gene: TRBV20-1; j_gene: TRBJ2-3; abundance: NA; CDR3aa: CSARGPSGSTDTQYF; CDR3nt: TGCAGTGCTCGTGGCCCTAGCGGAAGCACAGATACGCAGTATTTT
d_gene: TRBD1; v_gene: TRBV19; j_gene: TRBJ1-1; abundance: NA; CDR3aa: CASTLGTGGAFF; CDR3nt: TGTGCCAGTACCCTTGGGACAGGGGGAGCTTTCTTT
d_gene: TRBD1; v_gene: TRBV29-1; j_gene: TRBJ1-1; abundance: NA; CDR3aa: CSVGRTGEEAFF; CDR3nt: TGCAGCGTTGGAAGGACAGGGGAAGAAGCTTTCTTT
d_gene: NA; v_gene: TRBV10-3; j_gene: TRBJ2-4; abundance: NA; CDR3aa: CAISDRVGAKNIQYF; CDR3nt: TGTGCCATCAGTGATAGGGTGGGGGCCAAAAACATTCAGTACTTC
d_gene: TRBD1; v_gene: TRBV10-2; j_gene: TRBJ2-3; abundance: few; CDR3aa: CASNAGTGGEDTQYF; CDR3nt: TGCGCCAGCAACGCCGGGACAGGGGGCGAGGATACGCAGTATTTT
d_gene: TRBD1; v_gene: TRBV4-2; j_gene: TRBJ1-2; abundance: many; CDR3aa: CASSPKRQGDYGYTF; CDR3nt: TGTGCCAGCAGCCCAAAGAGACAGGGTGACTATGGCTACACCTTC
d_gene: TRBD1; v_gene: TRBV7-2; j_gene: TRBJ2-3; abundance: few; CDR3aa: CASSLAHRGQYF; CDR3nt: TGTGCCAGCAGCTTAGCACACAGGGGACAGTATTTT
d_gene: TRBD1; v_gene: TRBV29-1; j_gene: TRBJ2-2; abundance: NA; CDR3aa: CSVDNTGATGELFF; CDR3nt: TGCAGCGTTGATAATACAGGGGCCACCGGGGAGCTGTTTTTT
d_gene: TRBD1; v_gene: TRBV20-1; j_gene: TRBJ1-5; abundance: many; CDR3aa: CSARDMTRGGNQPQHF; CDR3nt: TGCAGTGCTAGAGATATGACCAGGGGGGGCAATCAGCCCCAGCATTTT
d_gene: NA; v_gene: TRBV9; j_gene: TRBJ2-1; abundance: NA; CDR3aa: CASSEETSSYNEQFF; CDR3nt: TGTGCCAGCAGCGAAGAGACGAGCTCCTACAATGAGCAGTTCTTC
d_gene: NA; v_gene: TRBV12-5; j_gene: TRBJ2-3; abundance: NA; CDR3aa: CASGLGADTQYF; CDR3nt: TGTGCTAGTGGTCTAGGGGCAGATACGCAGTATTTT
d_gene: TRBD1; v_gene: TRBV9; j_gene: TRBJ1-6; abundance: NA; CDR3aa: CASSVGRGPNSPLHF; CDR3nt: TGTGCCAGCAGCGTAGGTAGGGGGCCGAATTCACCCCTCCACTTT
d_gene: NA; v_gene: TRBV24-1; j_gene: TRBJ2-7; abundance: once; CDR3aa: CATSDSSSYEQYF; CDR3nt: TGTGCCACCAGTGACTCAAGCTCCTACGAGCAGTACTTC
d_gene: NA; v_gene: TRBV20-1; j_gene: TRBJ1-2; abundance: NA; CDR3aa: CSARLQGPNGYTF; CDR3nt: TGCAGTGCTAGACTTCAGGGGCCGAATGGCTACACCTTC
d_gene: NA; v_gene: TRBV15; j_gene: TRBJ1-2; abundance: many; CDR3aa: CATSKDLNYGYTF; CDR3nt: TGTGCCACCAGCAAGGACCTGAACTATGGCTACACCTTC
d_gene: TRBD1; v_gene: TRBV5-1; j_gene: TRBJ2-3; abundance: many; CDR3aa: CASSLDRAAQYF; CDR3nt: TGCGCCAGCAGCCTGGACAGGGCGGCGCAGTATTTT
d_gene: NA; v_gene: TRBV19; j_gene: TRBJ2-3; abundance: NA; CDR3aa: CASSTLGSFTGTQYF; CDR3nt: TGCGCCAGTAGTACCCTGGGCAGTTTCACAGGTACGCAGTATTTT
d_gene: NA; v_gene: TRBV7-2; j_gene: TRBJ2-5; abundance: NA; CDR3aa: CASSFSLGAQETQYF; CDR3nt: TGTGCCAGCAGCTTCTCCCTGGGGGCACAAGAGACCCAGTACTTC
d_gene: NA; v_gene: TRBV25-1; j_gene: TRBJ1-2; abundance: many; CDR3aa: CASSSSGAYYGYTF; CDR3nt: TGTGCCAGCAGTTCCTCAGGGGCTTACTATGGCTACACCTTC
d_gene: NA; v_gene: TRBV7-2; j_gene: TRBJ2-1; abundance: many; CDR3aa: CASSLRVLTYNEQFF; CDR3nt: TGTGCCAGCAGCTTAAGGGTTTTAACCTACAATGAGCAGTTCTTC
d_gene: NA; v_gene: TRBV7-3; j_gene: TRBJ1-4; abundance: NA; CDR3aa: CASSFYRATNEKLFF; CDR3nt: TGTGCCAGCAGCTTCTACAGGGCAACTAATGAAAAACTGTTTTTT
d_gene: TRBD2; v_gene: TRBV20-1; j_gene: TRBJ2-7; abundance: NA; CDR3aa: CSAQKLAAGGYEQYF; CDR3nt: TGCAGTGCCCAAAAGCTGGCAGCGGGAGGGTACGAGCAGTACTTC
d_gene: NA; v_gene: TRBV9; j_gene: TRBJ1-5; abundance: few; CDR3aa: CASSQIQGWDQPQHF; CDR3nt: TGTGCCAGCTCACAGATACAGGGTTGGGATCAGCCCCAGCATTTT
d_gene: TRBD1; v_gene: TRBV19; j_gene: TRBJ1-5; abundance: NA; CDR3aa: CASSPRQGSNQPQHF; CDR3nt: TGTGCCAGTAGCCCGCGACAGGGGAGCAATCAGCCCCAGCATTTT
d_gene: NA; v_gene: TRBV12-3/TRBV12-4; j_gene: TRBJ2-5; abundance: many; CDR3aa: CASSWFQPKLAETQYF; CDR3nt: TGTGCCAGCAGTTGGTTCCAGCCCAAACTAGCCGAGACCCAGTACTTC
d_gene: TRBD2; v_gene: TRBV20-1; j_gene: TRBJ2-1; abundance: many; CDR3aa: CSARVGGGANNEQFF; CDR3nt: TGCAGTGCTAGAGTCGGCGGGGGGGCAAACAATGAGCAGTTCTTC
d_gene: TRBD1; v_gene: TRBV10-3; j_gene: TRBJ1-6; abundance: NA; CDR3aa: CAIRGQDNSPPHF; CDR3nt: TGTGCCATCAGGGGACAGGATAATTCACCCCCCCACTTT
d_gene: NA; v_gene: TRBV6-4; j_gene: TRBJ2-6; abundance: NA; CDR3aa: CASSFRERGANVLTF; CDR3nt: TGTGCCAGCAGTTTCAGGGAGCGTGGGGCCAACGTCCTGACTTTC
d_gene: TRBD1; v_gene: TRBV10-3; j_gene: TRBJ2-3; abundance: NA; CDR3aa: CANRQGAADTQYF; CDR3nt: TGTGCCAACCGACAGGGGGCAGCAGATACGCAGTATTTT
d_gene: TRBD2; v_gene: TRBV2; j_gene: TRBJ2-3; abundance: NA; CDR3aa: CASRTGGATDTQYF; CDR3nt: TGTGCCAGCAGAACGGGGGGGGCCACAGATACGCAGTATTTT